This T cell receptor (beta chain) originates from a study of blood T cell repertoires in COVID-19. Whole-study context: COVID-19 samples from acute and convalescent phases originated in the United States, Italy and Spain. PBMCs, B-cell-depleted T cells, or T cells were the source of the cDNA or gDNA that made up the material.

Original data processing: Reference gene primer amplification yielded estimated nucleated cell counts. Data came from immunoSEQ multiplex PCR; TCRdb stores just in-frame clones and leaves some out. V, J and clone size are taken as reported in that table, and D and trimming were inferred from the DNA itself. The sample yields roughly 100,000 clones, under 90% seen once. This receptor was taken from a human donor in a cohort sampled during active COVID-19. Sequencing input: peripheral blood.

The chain's CDR3 is CASNKGQAYGYTF. Written as DNA, the CDR3 is TGTGCCAGCAATAAGGGACAGGCCTATGGCTACACCTTC. The genes are TRBV12-3 or TRBV12-4 and TRBJ1-2, with 8 bases lining up with TRBD1. Unmatched junction bases numbered 5, after V lost 7 bases and J lost 4 bases. The CDR3 sequence is 13 residues long.